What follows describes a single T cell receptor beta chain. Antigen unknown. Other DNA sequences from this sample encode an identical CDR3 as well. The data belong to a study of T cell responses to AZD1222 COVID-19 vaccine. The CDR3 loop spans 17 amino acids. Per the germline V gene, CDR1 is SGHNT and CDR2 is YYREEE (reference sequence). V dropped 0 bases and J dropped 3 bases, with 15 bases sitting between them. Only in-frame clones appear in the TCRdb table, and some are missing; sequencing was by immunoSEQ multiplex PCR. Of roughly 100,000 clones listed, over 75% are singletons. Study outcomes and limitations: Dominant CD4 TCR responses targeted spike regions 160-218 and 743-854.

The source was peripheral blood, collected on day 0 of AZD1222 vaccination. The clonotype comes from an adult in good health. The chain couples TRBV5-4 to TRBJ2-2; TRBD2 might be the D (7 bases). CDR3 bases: TGTGCCAGCAGCTTGGTGGTGGGGGGGCCATACACCGGGGAGCTGTTTTTT. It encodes CASSLVVGGPYTGELFF.